This T cell receptor (beta chain) was recovered during a study of blood T cell repertoires in COVID-19. Whole-study context: Acute and convalescent COVID-19 samples came from the United States, Italy and Spain.

Per the original data handling: Estimates of nucleated cell counts were drawn from the amplification of reference gene primers. Profiled with immunoSEQ multiplex PCR; TCRdb holds only in-frame clones, not every one. The V and J calls and clone size are taken from that table; D and trimming were inferred from the DNA. The sample lists around 70,000 clones, 90% seen once, with about 9% in the top ten. This CDR3 comprises 13 residues. Trimming removed 4 bases from V and 6 bases from J, with 11 bases in between. Germline values: CDR1 MNHEY, CDR2 SMNVEV (reference sequence). V usage is TRBV27 and J usage is TRBJ2-3; D is uncertain. The origin of this receptor is a human donor in a cohort sampled during active COVID-19. The sample was peripheral blood. In nucleotides, the CDR3 is TGTGCCAGCAGTTACTACCCAACGGATACGCAGTATTTT. It yields the protein CASSYYPTDTQYF.